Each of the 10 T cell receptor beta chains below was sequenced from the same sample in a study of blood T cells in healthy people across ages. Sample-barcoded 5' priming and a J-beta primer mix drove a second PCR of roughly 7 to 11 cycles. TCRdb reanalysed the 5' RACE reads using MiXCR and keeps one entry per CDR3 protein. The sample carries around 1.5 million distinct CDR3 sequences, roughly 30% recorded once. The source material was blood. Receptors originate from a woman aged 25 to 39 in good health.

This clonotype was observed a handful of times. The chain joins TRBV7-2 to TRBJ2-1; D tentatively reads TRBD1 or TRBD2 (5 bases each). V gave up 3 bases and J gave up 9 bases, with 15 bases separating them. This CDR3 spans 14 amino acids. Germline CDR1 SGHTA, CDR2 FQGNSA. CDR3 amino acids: CASSFTGARSEQFF. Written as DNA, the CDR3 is TGTGCCAGCAGCTTTACCGGGGCGCGGAGTGAGCAGTTCTTC.

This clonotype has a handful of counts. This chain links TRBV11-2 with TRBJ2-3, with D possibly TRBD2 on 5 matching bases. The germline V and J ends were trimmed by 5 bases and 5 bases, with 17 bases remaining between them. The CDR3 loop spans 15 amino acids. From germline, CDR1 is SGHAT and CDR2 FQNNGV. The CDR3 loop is CASSLSGNARDTQYF. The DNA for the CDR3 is TGTGCCAGCAGCCTCTCGGGAAATGCCCGAGATACGCAGTATTTT.

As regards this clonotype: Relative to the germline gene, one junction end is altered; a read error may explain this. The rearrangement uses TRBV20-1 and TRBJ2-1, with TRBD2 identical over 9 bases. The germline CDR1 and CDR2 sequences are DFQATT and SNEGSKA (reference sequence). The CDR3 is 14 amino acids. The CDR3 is CSTRGGRGHNEQFF. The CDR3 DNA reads TGCAGTACTAGAGGCGGGAGGGGTCACAATGAGCAGTTCTTC.

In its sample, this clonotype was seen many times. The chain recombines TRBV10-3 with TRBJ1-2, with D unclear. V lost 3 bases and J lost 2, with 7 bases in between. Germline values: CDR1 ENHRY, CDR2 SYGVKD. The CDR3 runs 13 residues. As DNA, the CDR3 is TGTGCCATCAGTGAAGACCCCAACTATGGCTACACCTTC. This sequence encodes CAISEDPNYGYTF.

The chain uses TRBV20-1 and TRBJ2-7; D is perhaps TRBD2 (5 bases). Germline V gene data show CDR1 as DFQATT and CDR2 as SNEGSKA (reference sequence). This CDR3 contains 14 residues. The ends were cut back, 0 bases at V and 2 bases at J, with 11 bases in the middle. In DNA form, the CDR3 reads TGCAGTGCTAGAGATCGCGGACTCACCTACGAGCAGTACTTC. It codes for CSARDRGLTYEQYF.

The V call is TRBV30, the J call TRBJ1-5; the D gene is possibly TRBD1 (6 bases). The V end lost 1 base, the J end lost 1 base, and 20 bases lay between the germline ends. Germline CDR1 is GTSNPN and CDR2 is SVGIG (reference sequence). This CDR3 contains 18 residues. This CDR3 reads CAWSEGSWGAASNQPQHF. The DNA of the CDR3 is TGTGCCTGGAGTGAAGGATCGTGGGGGGCTGCGAGCAATCAGCCCCAGCATTTT.

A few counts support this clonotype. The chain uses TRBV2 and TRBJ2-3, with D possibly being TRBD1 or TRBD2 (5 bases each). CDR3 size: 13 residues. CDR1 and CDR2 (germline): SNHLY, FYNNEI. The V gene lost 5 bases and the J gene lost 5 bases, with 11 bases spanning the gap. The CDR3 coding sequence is TGTGCCAGCAGTCGGGACGATGGAGATACGCAGTATTTT. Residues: CASSRDDGDTQYF.

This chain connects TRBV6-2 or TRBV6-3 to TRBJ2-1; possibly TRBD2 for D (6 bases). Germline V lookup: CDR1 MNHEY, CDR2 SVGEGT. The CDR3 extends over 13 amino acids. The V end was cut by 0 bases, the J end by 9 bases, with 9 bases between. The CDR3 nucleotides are TGTGCCAGCAGTTACTCAACCGGGGGTGAGCAGTTCTTC. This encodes CASSYSTGGEQFF.

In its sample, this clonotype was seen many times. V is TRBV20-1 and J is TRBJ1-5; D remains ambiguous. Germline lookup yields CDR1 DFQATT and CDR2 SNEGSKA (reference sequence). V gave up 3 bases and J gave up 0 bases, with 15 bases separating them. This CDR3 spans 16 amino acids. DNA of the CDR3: TGCAGTGCTAGGGAAGACAATTCTCGTAGCAATCAGCCCCAGCATTTT. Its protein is CSAREDNSRSNQPQHF.

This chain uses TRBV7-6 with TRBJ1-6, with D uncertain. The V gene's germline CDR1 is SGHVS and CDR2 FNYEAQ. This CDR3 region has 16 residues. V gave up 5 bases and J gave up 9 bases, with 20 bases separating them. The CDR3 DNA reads TGTGCCAGCAGCCCTTCGGGCAGCCAGGCGGGTTCACCCCTCCACTTT. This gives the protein CASSPSGSQAGSPLHF.